The entry that follows covers one T cell receptor (beta chain) sequence. Its antigen is unknown. An end of the junction does not agree with germline; a read error may underlie this. Other DNA sequences in this specimen translate into the identical CDR3. This entry belongs to a study of cytomegalovirus exposure and HLA in healthy donors. Study-wide findings and caveats: Equally common other TCR beta chains were less clonally expanded than HLA-associated ones, a later analysis found.

Per germline, CDR1 SEHNR and CDR2 FQNEAQ (reference sequence). The CDR3 has 19 amino acids. The PCR employed 60 Vbeta primers together with 13 Jbeta primers. Clones were sequenced by immunoSEQ multiplex PCR, and TCRdb holds only the in-frame ones, with some missing. The sample consists of roughly 78,000 clones, about 60% of them appearing once. The sequenced sample consisted of PBMCs. The chain links TRBV7-9 to TRBJ1-1; 11 bases are a match to TRBD1. This clonotype originated in a man aged 30 to 39 in good health and CMV-seropositive. CDR3 amino acids: CASSLSQGRTGGRDTEAFF. The CDR3 DNA reads TGTGCCAGCAGCTTGTCCCAGGGGAGGACAGGGGGCAGGGACACTGAGGCTTTCTTT.